Shown below are 5 T cell receptor beta chains from a single sample sequenced in a study of blood T cell repertoires in COVID-19 (dated by TCRdb to 2020 to 2021). Library preparation employed the immunoSEQ multiplex PCR assay. The clones in this table, taken by TCRdb from immuneACCESS, are in-frame only. Not every clone is retained; where verified, under half of the shortfall comes from an unresolved V gene, and the cause of the rest is unknown. In all, the sample holds roughly 73,000 clones, and 78% of those were seen once. The ten biggest clones cover roughly a sixth of the sample. The specimen sequenced was peripheral blood. These receptors all come from a human donor in a cohort sampled during active COVID-19.

This clone was seen a few times. The J gene is TRBJ1-1, the V gene TRBV23-1, with D possibly TRBD1 on 6 matching bases. TRBV23-1 is given ORF status, its function remaining uncertain. The CDR3 length is 19 residues. Trimming took off 1 base at V and 1 base at J, with 22 bases between the two ends. The CDR3 is CASSQLSRAEDRRNTEAFF. CDR3 in DNA: TGCGCCAGCAGTCAATTAAGTAGGGCAGAGGACAGAAGGAACACTGAAGCTTTCTTT.

The J gene is TRBJ1-6, the V gene TRBV2; D gene uncertain. There are 14 residues in the CDR3. The V gene's germline CDR1 is SNHLY and CDR2 FYNNEI. Trimming removed 6 bases from V and 6 bases from J, with 12 bases in between. The CDR3 sequence is CASRLGLSNSPLHF. In DNA, the CDR3 is TGTGCCAGCAGATTAGGACTAAGTAATTCACCCCTCCACTTT.

V gene TRBV2 combines with J gene TRBJ1-1; D uncertain. The CDR3 totals 13 residues. Germline CDR1 and CDR2: SNHLY and FYNNEI. V shed 8 bases and J shed 1 base, with 11 bases lying between them. The CDR3 here is CASLLGRNTEAFF. CDR3 coding DNA: TGTGCCAGCTTACTAGGGCGGAACACTGAAGCTTTCTTT.

The V gene is TRBV7-2, the J gene TRBJ1-3; 7 nucleotides agree with TRBD1. The CDR3 has 16 residues. Germline V gene data show CDR1 as SGHTA and CDR2 as FQGNSA. Losses at the gene ends were 2 bases for V and 1 base for J; bases not matched to a gene: 5. This CDR3 is CASSLQQGVSGNTIYF. The CDR3 DNA is TGTGCCAGCAGCTTACAGCAGGGGGTGTCTGGAAACACCATATATTTT. Using reference TRBV7-2 and TRBJ1-3 for the parts outside the CDR3, the full variable domain is GAGVSQSPSNKVTEKGKDVELRCDPISGHTALYWYRQSLGQGLEFLIYFQGNSAPDKSGLPSDRFSAERTGGSVSTLTIQRTQQEDSAVYLCASSLQQGVSGNTIYFGEGSWLTVV.

This clone was observed a single time. V is TRBV27 and J is TRBJ2-3; the match to TRBD2 covers 8 bases. V trimming: 2 bases; J trimming: 2 bases; junction bases outside the gene matches: 9. CDR3 length equals 17 residues. The germline V gene has CDR1 MNHEY and CDR2 SMNVEV (reference sequence). The CDR3 sequence: CASSLGLGGRSTDTQYF. The CDR3 nucleotides are TGTGCCAGCAGTTTAGGTCTAGGCGGGAGGTCCACAGATACGCAGTATTTT.